This entry concerns a single T cell receptor (beta chain). The antigen this receptor binds is unknown. No much larger clonotype is one base removed from it; base qualities were not supplied. The donors were 40 or so Caucasian individuals from Russia, aged roughly 6 to 100 years, who were systemically healthy. Each donor gave approximately 9.3 milliliters of peripheral blood, collected into EDTA-treated Vacutainer tubes. Ficoll-Paque density-gradient centrifugation was used to isolate PBMCs, with at least 6.5 million per sample. Trizol reagent was used to extract total RNA from the PBMCs, yielding at least 5.5 micrograms per sample. For every donor, flow cytometry on a PBMC aliquot measured the percentage of naive CD45RAhigh/CD27high T cells. The sample is drawn from a study of blood T cells in healthy people across ages (dated by TCRdb to the mid-2010s). Describing the broader study: In model experiments, template switching captured about one uniquely barcoded TCR beta cDNA molecule for every two T cells. Using the same blood draw, the study looked at two additional independent replicas of 1 million unique cDNA reads for two donors, one aged 18 to 29 and the other aged 80 or older. To avoid experimental bias, donors of different ages were randomly spread across the sequencing lanes. Age-related changes in TCR beta repertoire diversity were measured in the study by deep sequencing normalized with unique cDNA molecular identifiers. The donors were split into four age groups: young (average around 15 years), middle-aged (roughly 40), aged (more than 60) and long-lived (over 75).

Trimming costs V 6 bases and J 5 bases, and their ends lie 19 bases apart. The CDR3 measures 15 amino acids from cysteine to phenylalanine. This entry keeps only the CDR3 DNA: 45 bases, framed from base 1. What the work shows at the level of the full study, not this receptor alone: A strong correlation was found between observed TCR beta diversity and the percentage of naive T cells measured by flow cytometry. Compared with the aged group, more naive CD4+ T cells, fewer expanded clones and increased TCR diversity were shown by the long-lived group, suggesting age selection. Because the CMV infection status of the donors was unknown, age-related changes in expanded clonotypes may potentially have been confounded. Observed TCR beta diversity per million T cells fell roughly linearly with age, and a significant reduction was already apparent by age about 38. Conclusive comparison of naive and antigen-experienced compartments was prevented by the profiling of bulk unsorted PBMCs. Estimates of total diversity based on one million sequenced T cells were considered lower bounds and underestimates.

Library method: 5' RACE. TCRdb shows the sequencer as Illumina HiSeq 2500. A second about 7 to 12 cycle PCR used a sample-barcoded 5' primer and a J-beta primer mix. A unique molecular identifier was introduced onto each TCR beta cDNA molecule by a template-switch 5' adaptor carrying 12 random nucleotides. At least 3 million CDR3-containing paired-end reads were obtained from each sample. The Mint cDNA synthesis kit, primed by a TRBC-specific oligonucleotide, was used to synthesize first-strand cDNA from all RNA. Following uracil-DNA glycosylase treatment, a first 18-cycle PCR with universal primers M1SS and BC2_uni_R was performed on all cDNA. The authors processed their data as follows. Each sample was normalized by randomly selecting 1 million high-quality reads, each carrying a distinct molecular identifier. Instead of being binned into consensus sequences, reads with shared molecular identifiers were discarded. MiTCR, with a Q25 quality threshold and the strictest error-elimination algorithm, was used for CDR3 identification, clonotype clustering and error correction. Lower-bound total TCR beta diversity was estimated with a nonparametric unseen species model using Euler transformation. Starting from the raw public reads, TCRdb applied fastp trimming at Q25, assembled clones with MiXCR and retained in-frame beta chains. Rows matching on CDR3 protein sequence are summarized as one entry with the most common DNA and genes. The V and J calls follow TCRdb's processing rather than the paper's. Across this sample there are about 780,000 distinct CDR3 sequences, with about 45% seen only once. The ten largest account for around 18% of the sample.

The chain employs TRBV12-3 or TRBV12-4 and TRBJ1-1, with TRBD1 perhaps the D gene, on 5 matching bases. This clonotype was obtained from an elderly man in good health. Sequenced material: blood. The nucleotide sequence reads as follows: TGTGCCAGCAGACCCTGGGGGGGAGGTGGGACTGAAGCTTTCTTT. The translation is CASRPWGGGGTEAFF.